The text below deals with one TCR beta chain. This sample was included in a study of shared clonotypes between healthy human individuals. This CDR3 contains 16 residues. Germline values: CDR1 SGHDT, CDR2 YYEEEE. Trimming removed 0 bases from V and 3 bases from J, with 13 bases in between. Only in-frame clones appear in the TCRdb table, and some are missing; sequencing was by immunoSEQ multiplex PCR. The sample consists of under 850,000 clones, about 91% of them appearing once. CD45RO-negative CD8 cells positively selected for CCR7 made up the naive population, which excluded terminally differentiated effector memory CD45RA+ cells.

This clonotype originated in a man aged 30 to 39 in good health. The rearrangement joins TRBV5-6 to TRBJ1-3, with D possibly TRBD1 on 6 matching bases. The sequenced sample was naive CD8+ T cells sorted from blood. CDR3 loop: CASSLVGKGDGNTIYF. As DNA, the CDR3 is TGTGCCAGCAGCTTGGTTGGGAAGGGGGATGGAAACACCATATATTTT.